This T cell receptor (beta chain) was profiled in a study of cytotoxic CD8 clonotypes in ibrutinib-treated CLL. Study-wide context: In all, roughly 11 patients were relapsed/refractory, some 16 were treatment-naive and some 17 were IGHV unmutated. Broader study findings: Sustained-remission and progressing patients had unequal sampling times.

The assay was immunoSEQ multiplex PCR, and TCRdb's table has in-frame clones only and misses some. Counted here are more than 110,000 clones, more than 75% occurring once; the ten biggest clones make up 4.5% to 6.5%. Deletions cut 4 bases from V and 5 bases from J, with 13 bases between. The CDR3 is 14 residues long. Germline CDR1 and CDR2: SGHDT and YYEEEE. This clone was seen a few times. Its cognate antigen is unknown. Sequenced here: PBMCs, sampled after 24 months of ibrutinib treatment. The chain joins TRBV5-6 to TRBJ1-5; a weak D match, TRBD1 (5 bases). The source is a human donor with chronic lymphocytic leukemia. The CDR3 coding sequence is TGTGCCAGCAGCCTGGGGGTCACCCATCAGCCCCAGCATTTT. This codes for CASSLGVTHQPQHF.